This TCR beta chain was recovered during a study of T cells in Graves' hyperthyroidism and ophthalmopathy. Study in general: Peripheral blood specimens were obtained at initial diagnosis, prior to any treatment.

The CDR3 length is 16 residues. Trimming shortened V by 0 bases and J by 2 bases, and 17 bases separated the two germline ends. CDR1 and CDR2 (germline): DFQATT, SNEGSKA (reference sequence). These patients, aged 18 to 65, had recently diagnosed hyperthyroidism lasting under 2 months. Authors of the study amplified TCR beta CDR3 regions from RNA transcripts. Primed by the HTBI set, a first-round RT-PCR was run on the TCR CDR3. TCRdb itself ran the multiplex PCR reads through MiXCR, one entry per CDR3 protein. The sample gives 90,000 to 120,000 distinct CDR3 sequences, 15% to 20% of which show up once; less than 50% is in the top ten. Ten or more counts support this clonotype.

The clonotype comes from a woman aged 50 to 60 with Graves' hyperthyroidism. Sequencing was carried out using blood. The chain joins TRBV20-1 to TRBJ2-7; D is possibly TRBD1 (5 bases). CDR3 nucleotides: TGCAGTGCTAGAGAGCATAATGCAGGGCCGCCCTACGAGCAGTACGTC. This codes for CSAREHNAGPPYEQYV.